A single sample gave rise to the 20 T cell receptor beta chains below, sequenced in a study of human thymus T cells. The data were produced by immunoSEQ multiplex PCR, yet TCRdb's version contains in-frame clones alone and is incomplete. The sample contains roughly 77,000 clones, roughly 94% of which appear only once. Thymus specimens were resections from corrective heart surgery. The sequencing input was thymus tissue. These receptors were obtained from a girl under three years old with a congenital heart defect but otherwise immunologically healthy.

The CDR3 nucleotides are TGTGCCAGCAGCCCCCGACTAGCGGGAGACCACAATGAGCAGTTCTTC. This sequence encodes CASSPRLAGDHNEQFF. The V and J genes are TRBV5-6 and TRBJ2-1; 12 bases agree with TRBD2. Trimming removed 4 bases from V and 5 bases from J; junction bases left unmatched: 7. Germline loops: CDR1 SGHDT, CDR2 YYEEEE. CDR3 size: 16 residues.

The genes are TRBV6-6 and TRBJ1-2; D unclear. The CDR3 covers 14 residues. In germline, CDR1 is MNHNY, CDR2 SVGAGI (reference sequence). V lost 6 bases to trimming and J lost 0 bases, with 11 bases between them. The CDR3, as DNA: TGTGCCAGCAGCTTCTCGTTTGCTAACTATGGCTACACCTTC. This gives the protein CASSFSFANYGYTF.

V and J are TRBV15 and TRBJ1-2; D is perhaps TRBD1 (6 bases). V lost 5 bases and J lost 6, with 25 bases in between. This CDR3 region has 17 residues. Germline CDR1 is LNHNV and CDR2 is YYDKDF (reference sequence). The CDR3 here is CATSPRPGGGLGNGYTF. CDR3 nucleotide sequence: TGTGCCACCAGCCCCCGGCCGGGAGGGGGATTAGGGAATGGCTACACCTTC.

The chain employs TRBV25-1 and TRBJ2-5, with 7 bases that match TRBD1. With 1 base clipped from V and 5 bases from J, the junction kept 7 bases outside the gene matches. The CDR3 covers 15 residues. Germline assignment: CDR1 MGHDK and CDR2 SYGVNS. CDR3 residues: CASSEWTGSPETQYF. Here the CDR3 DNA reads TGTGCCAGCAGTGAATGGACAGGTTCCCCGGAGACCCAGTACTTC.

The chain is built from TRBV20-1 and TRBJ2-1, with TRBD2 matching over 7 bases. The CDR3 length is 11 residues. Germline V lookup: CDR1 DFQATT, CDR2 SNEGSKA (reference sequence). The trim removed 0 bases at V and 15 bases at J, leaving 5 bases unmatched. CDR3 residues: CSARDGGERFF. CDR3 nucleotides: TGCAGTGCTAGAGATGGGGGGGAGAGGTTCTTC.

This sequence joins TRBV28 and TRBJ2-7; unclear D gene. CDR1 MDHEN and CDR2 SYDVKM come from the germline V gene. With 7 bases removed from V and 0 bases from J, the gap between germline ends came to 10 bases. The CDR3 length is 13 residues. The CDR3, as DNA: TGTGCCAGCAATGGCTCCAGCTCCTACGAGCAGTACTTC. Translation: CASNGSSSYEQYF.

This sequence joins TRBV11-2 and TRBJ1-2, with 10 positions matching TRBD1. The germline V gene has CDR1 SGHAT and CDR2 FQNNGV. Trimming took 5 bases from V and 6 from J; bases not matched to a gene: 12. This CDR3 has 16 amino acids. The chain's CDR3 is CASSGSSGTGEHGYTF. DNA of the CDR3: TGTGCCAGCAGCGGATCCTCCGGGACAGGGGAACATGGCTACACCTTC.

This clone was seen once. V usage is TRBV5-1 and J usage is TRBJ2-5; 11 nucleotides line up with TRBD2. From germline, CDR1 is SGHRS and CDR2 YFSETQ. The CDR3 totals 15 residues. V shed 5 bases and J 2 bases; nucleotides not matched to a gene: 5. CDR3 DNA: TGCGCCAGCAGAATGGCTAGCGGGGGGCAAGAGACCCAGTACTTC. This sequence encodes CASRMASGGQETQYF.

This chain joins TRBV27 and TRBJ2-7; 11 bases agree with TRBD2. Germline CDR1 reads MNHEY; CDR2 reads SMNVEV (reference sequence). This CDR3 has 18 residues. V gave up 4 bases and J gave up 2 bases; unmatched junction bases: 13. CDR3 protein: CASSSSLPLAGGPYEQYF. The CDR3 DNA follows: TGTGCCAGCAGTTCAAGCCTCCCCCTAGCGGGAGGCCCCTACGAGCAGTACTTC.

This clone was detected only once. The CDR3 spells CASSQGLDGGYTF. CDR3 coding DNA: TGCGCCAGCAGCCAAGGGCTGGATGGTGGCTACACCTTC. The V gene is TRBV4-3, the J gene TRBJ1-2; D uncertain. Per germline, CDR1 LGHNA and CDR2 YSLEER. V was pared by 1 base and J by 7 bases, with 10 bases between. This CDR3 has 13 amino acids.

The chain joins TRBV5-8 to TRBJ1-5; perhaps TRBD1 as D (5 bases). This CDR3 region has 16 residues. V lost 2 bases, J lost 3 bases, and 15 bases lay in between. Germline loops: CDR1 SGHTS, CDR2 YDEGEE. The CDR3 DNA is TGTGCCAGCAGCTTTCCGGGACTGAGCCCCAATCAGCCCCAGCATTTT. Protein: CASSFPGLSPNQPQHF. The variable domain in full, completed from reference TRBV5-8 and TRBJ1-5, reads EAGVTQSPTHLIKTRGQQATLRCSPISGHTSVYWYQQALGLGLQFLLWYDEGEERNRGNFPPRFSGRQFPNYSSELNVNALELEDSALYLCASSFPGLSPNQPQHFGDGTRLSIL.

The chain employs TRBV2 and TRBJ1-1; 9 bases map to TRBD1. Trimming at V came to 7 bases and at J to 1 base, leaving 10 bases not matched to a gene. CDR1 is SNHLY, CDR2 FYNNEI, per germline. The length of the CDR3 is 16 residues. DNA for the CDR3: TGTGCCAGCATCCCCAGGACAGGGGCAACGAACACTGAAGCTTTCTTT. It translates to CASIPRTGATNTEAFF.

The chain employs TRBV5-1 and TRBJ2-7; 10 bases align to TRBD2. Trimming removed 3 bases from V and 3 bases from J; junction bases left unmatched: 3. The germline V gene encodes CDR1 SGHRS and CDR2 YFSETQ. The CDR3 is 14 amino acids. The CDR3 DNA reads as TGCGCCAGCAGCTCGAGCGGGAGGGTCTACGAGCAGTACTTC. This translates into CASSSSGRVYEQYF. Full variable domain (missing parts from reference TRBV5-1 and TRBJ2-7): KAGVTQTPRYLIKTRGQQVTLSCSPISGHRSVSWYQQTPGQGLQFLFEYFSETQRNKGNFPGRFSGRQFSNSRSEMNVSTLELGDSALYLCASSSSGRVYEQYFGPGTRLTVT.

This chain uses TRBV7-2 with TRBJ1-1, with D possibly matching TRBD1 (5 bases). V was trimmed by 1 base and J by 5 bases, leaving 14 bases between them. The CDR3 totals 15 residues. The germline V gene has CDR1 SGHTA and CDR2 FQGNSA. CDR3 region: CASSLGWAGFTEAFF. CDR3 coding DNA: TGTGCCAGCAGCTTAGGATGGGCAGGGTTTACTGAAGCTTTCTTT.

The chain recombines TRBV7-2 with TRBJ2-1; TRBD2 is a possible D gene (5 bases). Trimming stripped 2 bases from V and 3 bases from J, with 23 bases between. CDR1 is SGHTA and CDR2 is FQGNSA in the germline V gene. The CDR3 contains 19 residues. The CDR3 protein is CASSLHSGDGVANYNEQFF. For the CDR3, the DNA is TGTGCCAGCAGCTTACATTCCGGGGATGGGGTAGCAAACTACAATGAGCAGTTCTTC. Complete variable domain (other parts from reference TRBV7-2 and TRBJ2-1): GAGVSQSPSNKVTEKGKDVELRCDPISGHTALYWYRQSLGQGLEFLIYFQGNSAPDKSGLPSDRFSAERTGGSVSTLTIQRTQQEDSAVYLCASSLHSGDGVANYNEQFFGPGTRLTVL.

This chain links TRBV28 with TRBJ2-7, with 10 bases aligning to TRBD1. V dropped 6 bases and J dropped 4; count of bases not matched to a gene: 3. This CDR3 contains 13 residues. The germline V gene has CDR1 MDHEN and CDR2 SYDVKM. The CDR3 protein is CASRRTGGYEQYF. The CDR3 DNA follows: TGTGCCAGCAGACGGACAGGGGGTTACGAGCAGTACTTC. The entire variable domain, with the rest obtained from reference TRBV28 and TRBJ2-7, is as follows: DVKVTQSSRYLVKRTGEKVFLECVQDMDHENMFWYRQDPGLGLRLIYFSYDVKMKEKGDIPEGYSVSREKKERFSLILESASTNQTSMYLCASRRTGGYEQYFGPGTRLTVT.

This clone has just one count. The chain is built from TRBV7-8 and TRBJ2-1; 16 bases are a match to TRBD2. Germline assignment: CDR1 SGHVS and CDR2 FQNEAQ. The V and J ends lost 4 bases and 5 bases, in that order; junction bases with no gene match: 8. The CDR3 loop spans 18 amino acids. CDR3 sequence (DNA): TGTGCCAGCAGCTCCGGGACTAGCGGGAGGGAGATAAACAATGAGCAGTTCTTC. This encodes CASSSGTSGREINNEQFF.

The chain couples TRBV5-1 to TRBJ1-2; 9 positions agree with TRBD1. Germline V gene data show CDR1 as SGHRS and CDR2 as YFSETQ. V was pared by 4 bases and J by 5 bases, with 15 bases of the junction left unmatched. The CDR3 is made up of 17 amino acids. DNA of the CDR3: TGCGCCAGCAGCAACCGGACAGGGGACCTCACACCTTATGGCTACACCTTC. Amino acid sequence: CASSNRTGDLTPYGYTF.

The rearrangement joins TRBV27 to TRBJ2-5, with 13 bases aligning to TRBD2. The CDR3 sequence is 19 residues long. Unmatched junction bases numbered 9, after V lost 2 bases and J lost 0 bases. Germline CDR1 reads MNHEY; CDR2 reads SMNVEV (reference sequence). Written as DNA, the CDR3 is TGTGCCAGCAGTTTACCCGCAAGGACTAGCGGGAGAAACCAAGAGACCCAGTACTTC. Its translation: CASSLPARTSGRNQETQYF.

The J gene is TRBJ1-1, the V gene TRBV15; 7 bases fit TRBD1. Germline V gene lookup returns CDR1 LNHNV and CDR2 YYDKDF (reference sequence). The V segment lost 3 bases and the J segment 0 bases; nucleotides outside the gene matches: 7. This CDR3 comprises 16 residues. Here the CDR3 reads CATSRGRGRMNTEAFF. In DNA form, the CDR3 reads TGTGCCACCAGCAGGGGAAGGGGGCGTATGAACACTGAAGCTTTCTTT.